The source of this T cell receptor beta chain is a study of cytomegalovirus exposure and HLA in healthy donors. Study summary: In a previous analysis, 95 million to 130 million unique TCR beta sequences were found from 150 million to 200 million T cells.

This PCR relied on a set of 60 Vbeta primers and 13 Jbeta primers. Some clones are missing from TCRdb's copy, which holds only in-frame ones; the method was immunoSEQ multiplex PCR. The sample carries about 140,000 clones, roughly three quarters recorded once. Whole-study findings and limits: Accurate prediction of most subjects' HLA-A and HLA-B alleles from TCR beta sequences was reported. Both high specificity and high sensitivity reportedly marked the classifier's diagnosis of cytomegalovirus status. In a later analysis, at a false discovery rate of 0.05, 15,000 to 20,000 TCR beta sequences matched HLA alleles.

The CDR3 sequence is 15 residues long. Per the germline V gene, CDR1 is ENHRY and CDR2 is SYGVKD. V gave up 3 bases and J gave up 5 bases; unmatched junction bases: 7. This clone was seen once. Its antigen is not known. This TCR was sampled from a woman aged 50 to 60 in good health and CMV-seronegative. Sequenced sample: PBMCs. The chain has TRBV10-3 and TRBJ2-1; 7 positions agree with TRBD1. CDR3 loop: CAISDQGGRHNEQFF. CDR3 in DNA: TGTGCCATCAGTGATCAAGGGGGCCGGCACAATGAGCAGTTCTTC.